Listed below are T cell receptor beta chains from one sample, sequenced in a study of CD4 T cells in relation to SARS-CoV-2 and coronaviruses. Method: immunoSEQ multiplex PCR; TCRdb's copy keeps in-frame clones and lacks some. The sample consists of about 36,000 clones, around four fifths of them appearing once. These receptors lack a known antigen. The material sequenced was memory CD4+ T cells from PBMCs, cultured in vitro. The receptors stem from an adult with COVID-19. Both conserved end residues are part of each CDR3. Fields, in order: CDR3 DNA, CDR3 protein, V gene, clone size, D gene, J gene. A D gene is named only where the DNA matches it firmly. Size is stated for part of the rows, as once, few or many counts, or as a class when the clone is expanded.

DNA: TGTGCCAGCAGTCCGAGGACTAGCGGGAGTACCGAGCAGTACTTC
CDR3: CASSPRTSGSTEQYF
V: TRBV28
size: -
D: TRBD2
J: TRBJ2-7

DNA: TGTGCCAGCAGCACGAGGGACTATGACAATGAGCAGTTCTTC
CDR3: CASSTRDYDNEQFF
V: TRBV5-4
size: -
D: TRBD2
J: TRBJ2-1

DNA: TGTGCCAACGAATCCGAGCGGGAGACTGTGGAGACCCAGTACTTC
CDR3: CANESERETVETQYF
V: TRBV9
size: -
D: TRBD2
J: TRBJ2-5

DNA: TGTGCCAGCAGCCCGGTGGCGTATCAGCGGGAGGGCTACGAGCAGTACTTC
CDR3: CASSPVAYQREGYEQYF
V: TRBV7-2
size: -
D: TRBD2
J: TRBJ2-7

DNA: TGTGCCAGCAGTCAAAGACAGGGTAAGGGCACTGAAGCTTTCTTT
CDR3: CASSQRQGKGTEAFF
V: TRBV27
size: -
D: TRBD1
J: TRBJ1-1

DNA: TGTGCCAGCAAGGCGTTTAACGAGCAGTACTTC
CDR3: CASKAFNEQYF
V: TRBV2
size: -
D: -
J: TRBJ2-7

DNA: TGTGCCAGCACGACAATTGGGGTTCGTGGAAACACCATATATTTT
CDR3: CASTTIGVRGNTIYF
V: TRBV3-1/TRBV3-2
size: -
D: -
J: TRBJ1-3

DNA: TGTGCCAGCAGCTTAGGGACCGGACAGGGACCGAACACCGGGGAGCTGTTTTTT
CDR3: CASSLGTGQGPNTGELFF
V: TRBV11-3
size: -
D: TRBD1
J: TRBJ2-2

DNA: TGTGCCAGCAGCCCTTCCTCGACTAGTTTGGAGCAGCAGTACTTC
CDR3: CASSPSSTSLEQQYF
V: TRBV11-2
size: -
D: -
J: TRBJ2-7

DNA: TGTGCCAGCAGTTCAGACAGGGACGAGCAGTACTTC
CDR3: CASSSDRDEQYF
V: TRBV28
size: -
D: TRBD1
J: TRBJ2-7

DNA: TGTGCCATCAGTGGGACAGGGAGGGACGAGCAGTACTTC
CDR3: CAISGTGRDEQYF
V: TRBV10-3
size: -
D: -
J: TRBJ2-7

DNA: TGTGCCAGCAAGGGTAGCACCAGGGCCAACGTCCTGACTTTC
CDR3: CASKGSTRANVLTF
V: TRBV6-5
size: -
D: -
J: TRBJ2-6

DNA: TGTGCCAGCAGCAGTTCATCGGGGTTCTACGAGCAGTACTTC
CDR3: CASSSSSGFYEQYF
V: TRBV5-6
size: -
D: -
J: TRBJ2-7

DNA: TGCGCCAGCAGCTTGGCCGGGGGTAATTCACCCCTCCACTTT
CDR3: CASSLAGGNSPLHF
V: TRBV5-1
size: -
D: -
J: TRBJ1-6

DNA: TGTGCCAGCAGCGCCCCGGGGACGCGCACCGGGGAGCTGTTTTTT
CDR3: CASSAPGTRTGELFF
V: TRBV9
size: -
D: -
J: TRBJ2-2

DNA: TGTGCCAGCAGGACGGCGGGGGGGACAGAGGAAGTGGCTAATGAAAAACTGTTTTTT
CDR3: CASRTAGGTEEVANEKLFF
V: TRBV6-4
size: -
D: TRBD1
J: TRBJ1-4

DNA: TGTGCCAGCAGTTTAGGGGGAGGGCCCACAGATACGCAGTATTTT
CDR3: CASSLGGGPTDTQYF
V: TRBV28
size: once
D: TRBD2
J: TRBJ2-3

DNA: TGCAGTGCTAGTGACGGAGGGGGGCAGAATTACAATGAGCAGTTCTTC
CDR3: CSASDGGGQNYNEQFF
V: TRBV20-1
size: -
D: -
J: TRBJ2-1

DNA: TGTGCCAGCAGTTCATCTAGCGGGAGTAGGGGCTGGGAGCTGTTTTTT
CDR3: CASSSSSGSRGWELFF
V: TRBV28
size: -
D: TRBD2
J: TRBJ2-2

DNA: TGTGCCAGTAGACGGGGCAGGTTCGATGACTATGGCTACACCTTC
CDR3: CASRRGRFDDYGYTF
V: TRBV6-5
size: once
D: -
J: TRBJ1-2

DNA: TGTGCCAGCAGCCCGACGATTTCGGGTTTTGGAAACACCATATATTTT
CDR3: CASSPTISGFGNTIYF
V: TRBV7-9
size: -
D: -
J: TRBJ1-3

DNA: TGTGCCAGTAGTCAAAACCGGGGGGGTGGCAATCAGCCCCAGCATTTT
CDR3: CASSQNRGGGNQPQHF
V: TRBV19
size: -
D: -
J: TRBJ1-5

DNA: TGTGCCAGCAGTTTAGCAGGGAACTATGGCTACACCTTC
CDR3: CASSLAGNYGYTF
V: TRBV28
size: few
D: -
J: TRBJ1-2

DNA: TGTGCCAGCTCACCCAGGGGGGGGATCAGAGGGGAGCTGTTTTTT
CDR3: CASSPRGGIRGELFF
V: TRBV18
size: few
D: -
J: TRBJ2-2

DNA: TGTGCCAGCAGCGCTGCGGGGATCTACTACGAGCAGTACTTC
CDR3: CASSAAGIYYEQYF
V: TRBV5-4
size: few
D: -
J: TRBJ2-7

DNA: TGTGCCATACGGGGCCAGGCCTACGAGCAGTACTTC
CDR3: CAIRGQAYEQYF
V: TRBV5-3
size: -
D: -
J: TRBJ2-7

DNA: TGTGCCAGCAGCCGCAGGGCGACTGAGGGTACCGGGGAGCTGTTTTTT
CDR3: CASSRRATEGTGELFF
V: TRBV11-2
size: -
D: -
J: TRBJ2-2

DNA: TGTGCCAGCAGTTTTAACGGGAGGGGGTACGAGCAGTACTTC
CDR3: CASSFNGRGYEQYF
V: TRBV11-2
size: -
D: TRBD2
J: TRBJ2-7

DNA: TGTGCCAGCAGCCCGAGGGTCGCGGCCGGGATTTTTGGAAACACCATATATTTT
CDR3: CASSPRVAAGIFGNTIYF
V: TRBV27
size: -
D: -
J: TRBJ1-3

DNA: TGTGCCAGCAGCGAGCAGGGGCTTGACACTGAAGCTTTCTTT
CDR3: CASSEQGLDTEAFF
V: TRBV7-9
size: -
D: -
J: TRBJ1-1

DNA: TGCGCCAGCAGCGTTGGCAGAGTGGGCTACGAGCAGTACTTC
CDR3: CASSVGRVGYEQYF
V: TRBV4-1
size: -
D: -
J: TRBJ2-7

DNA: TGTGCCACCATGAATCCGCAATCCAGGGGAGCTTTCTTT
CDR3: CATMNPQSRGAFF
V: TRBV28
size: -
D: -
J: TRBJ1-1

DNA: TGTGCCAGCAGATCACCCCCGAACACTGAAGCTTTCTTT
CDR3: CASRSPPNTEAFF
V: TRBV6-4
size: -
D: -
J: TRBJ1-1

DNA: TGCAGTGCTAGTGGCGGCCTCATCGGGGGTGTTGAGCAGTTCTTC
CDR3: CSASGGLIGGVEQFF
V: TRBV20-1
size: -
D: -
J: TRBJ2-1

DNA: TGTGCCAGCAGCGGAAGGGACGGAGCTAACTATGGCTACACCTTC
CDR3: CASSGRDGANYGYTF
V: TRBV7-8
size: -
D: -
J: TRBJ1-2

DNA: TGTGCCAGCAGCCCCGGGAGGGCAGATACGCAGTATTTT
CDR3: CASSPGRADTQYF
V: TRBV13
size: -
D: TRBD2
J: TRBJ2-3

DNA: TGTGCCAGCAGCTTAGACACCCGCTCCTACAATGAGCAGTTCTTC
CDR3: CASSLDTRSYNEQFF
V: TRBV3-1/TRBV3-2
size: -
D: -
J: TRBJ2-1

DNA: TGTGCCAGCAGTGAAAGTCTTTTCTACGAGTTC
CDR3: CASSESLFYEF
V: TRBV6-1
size: -
D: -
J: TRBJ2-7

DNA: TGTGCCAGCACCACACTCCCCGTTGGTGAGCAGTTCTTC
CDR3: CASTTLPVGEQFF
V: TRBV27
size: -
D: -
J: TRBJ2-1

DNA: TGCAGCGCCCTGGTGACCGGGATGGGCGAGCAGTACTTC
CDR3: CSALVTGMGEQYF
V: TRBV29-1
size: -
D: -
J: TRBJ2-7

DNA: TGTGCCAGCAGCCCCTCCCGGGGCTATGGCTACACCTTC
CDR3: CASSPSRGYGYTF
V: TRBV3-1/TRBV3-2
size: few
D: -
J: TRBJ1-2

DNA: TGCGCCAGCAGCTCGTTGACAGCTAACTATGGCTACACCTTC
CDR3: CASSSLTANYGYTF
V: TRBV5-1
size: -
D: -
J: TRBJ1-2

DNA: TGTGCCAGCAGCTTTGGGGCTAGCACAGATACGCAGTATTTT
CDR3: CASSFGASTDTQYF
V: TRBV11-3
size: -
D: -
J: TRBJ2-3

DNA: TGTGCCAGCAGTGGAGGGGCGGGACTAGCGGGCGCAGAGCAGTTCTTC
CDR3: CASSGGAGLAGAEQFF
V: TRBV2
size: once
D: TRBD2
J: TRBJ2-1

DNA: TGTGCCAGCAGCTTCGACGGCTACACCGGGGAGCTGTTTTTT
CDR3: CASSFDGYTGELFF
V: TRBV7-9
size: -
D: -
J: TRBJ2-2

DNA: TGTGCCAGCATGAGCGGGAGGGTCAATGAGCAGTTCTTC
CDR3: CASMSGRVNEQFF
V: TRBV7-9
size: once
D: TRBD2
J: TRBJ2-1

DNA: TGTGCCAGCGGGACTTCACTGGGACCCCAGTACTTC
CDR3: CASGTSLGPQYF
V: TRBV2
size: -
D: -
J: TRBJ2-5

DNA: TGCGCCAGCAGCCAAGCTCACCCACTAGCGGGAGCCGAGACCCAGTACTTC
CDR3: CASSQAHPLAGAETQYF
V: TRBV4-1
size: once
D: TRBD2
J: TRBJ2-5

DNA: TGTGCCTGGCTAGCGGGCGTTTCAGATACGCAGTATTTT
CDR3: CAWLAGVSDTQYF
V: TRBV30
size: -
D: TRBD2
J: TRBJ2-3

DNA: TGTGCCAGCAGCTTGAACGGGATAGGAGAAAACACCATATATTTT
CDR3: CASSLNGIGENTIYF
V: TRBV5-4
size: once
D: -
J: TRBJ1-3